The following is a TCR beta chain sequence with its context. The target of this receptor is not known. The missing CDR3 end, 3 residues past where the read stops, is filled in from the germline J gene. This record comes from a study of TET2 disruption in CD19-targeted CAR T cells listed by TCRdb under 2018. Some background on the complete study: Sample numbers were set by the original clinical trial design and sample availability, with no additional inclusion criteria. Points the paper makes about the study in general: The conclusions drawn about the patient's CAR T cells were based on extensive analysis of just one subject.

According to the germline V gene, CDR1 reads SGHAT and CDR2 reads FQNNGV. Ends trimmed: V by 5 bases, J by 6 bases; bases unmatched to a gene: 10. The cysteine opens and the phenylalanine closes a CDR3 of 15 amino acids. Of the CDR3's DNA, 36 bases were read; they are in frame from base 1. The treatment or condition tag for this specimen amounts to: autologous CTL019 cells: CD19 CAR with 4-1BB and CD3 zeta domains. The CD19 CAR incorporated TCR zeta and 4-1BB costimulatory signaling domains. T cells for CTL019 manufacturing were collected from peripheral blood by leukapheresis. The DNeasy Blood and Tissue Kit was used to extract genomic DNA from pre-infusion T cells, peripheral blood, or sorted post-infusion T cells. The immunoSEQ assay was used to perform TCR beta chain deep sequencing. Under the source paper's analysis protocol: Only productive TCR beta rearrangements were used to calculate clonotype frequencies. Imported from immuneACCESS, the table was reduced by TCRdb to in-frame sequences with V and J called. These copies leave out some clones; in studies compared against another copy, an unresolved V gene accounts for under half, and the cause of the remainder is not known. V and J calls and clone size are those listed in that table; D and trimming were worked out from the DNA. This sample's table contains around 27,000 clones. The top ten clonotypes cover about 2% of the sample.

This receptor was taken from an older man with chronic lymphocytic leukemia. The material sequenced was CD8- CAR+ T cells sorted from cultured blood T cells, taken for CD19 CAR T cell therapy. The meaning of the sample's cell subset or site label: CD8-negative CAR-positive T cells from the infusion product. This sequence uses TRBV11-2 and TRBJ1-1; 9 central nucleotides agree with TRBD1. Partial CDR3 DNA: TGTGCCAGCAGCCTCAGAGACAGGGGGGGAGCTGAA. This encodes CASSLRDRGGAE. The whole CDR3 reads CASSLRDRGGAEAFF. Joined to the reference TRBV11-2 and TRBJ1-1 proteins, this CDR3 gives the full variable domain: EAGVAQSPRYKIIEKRQSVAFWCNPISGHATLYWYQQILGQGPKLLIQFQNNGVVDDSQLPKDRFSAERLKGVDSTLKIQPAKLEDSAVYLCASSLRDRGGAEAFFGQGTRLTVV.